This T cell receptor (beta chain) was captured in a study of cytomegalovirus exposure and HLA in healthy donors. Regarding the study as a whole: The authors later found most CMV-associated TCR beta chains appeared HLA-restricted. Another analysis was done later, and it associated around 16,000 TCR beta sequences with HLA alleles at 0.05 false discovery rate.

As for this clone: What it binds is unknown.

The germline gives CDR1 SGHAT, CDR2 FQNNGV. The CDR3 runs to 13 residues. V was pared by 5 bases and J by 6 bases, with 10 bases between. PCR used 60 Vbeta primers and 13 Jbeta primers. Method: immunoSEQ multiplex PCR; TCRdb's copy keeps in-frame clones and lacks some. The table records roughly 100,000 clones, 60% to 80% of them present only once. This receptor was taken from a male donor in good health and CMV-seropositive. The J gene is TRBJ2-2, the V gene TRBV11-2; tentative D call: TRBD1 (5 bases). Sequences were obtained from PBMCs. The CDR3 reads CASSPRTPGELFF. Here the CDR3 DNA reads TGTGCCAGCAGCCCTAGGACACCCGGGGAGCTGTTTTTT.